This is a list of T cell receptor beta chains from one sample in a study of cytomegalovirus exposure and HLA in healthy donors. The assay was immunoSEQ multiplex PCR, and TCRdb's table has in-frame clones only and misses some. This table has 240,000 or so clones, approximately 83% appearing once. Source material: PBMCs. Source of these receptors: a young woman in good health and CMV-seropositive. CDR3s include the opening cysteine and the closing phenylalanine or tryptophan. D genes are given only for firm matches. Size tells how often a clone was seen (once, few, many) or the class of an expanded clone, and some rows leave it out.

clone size	V gene	D gene	J gene	CDR3 DNA	CDR3 protein
NA	TRBV5-1	TRBD2	TRBJ2-1	TGCGCCAGCAGCTTGTCCGGGAGGGAGTGGTTCTTC	CASSLSGREWFF
NA	TRBV6-1	NA	TRBJ1-5	TGTGCCAGCAGTGAAGCGGGGATCAGGGTCGGGAATCAGCCCCAGCATTTT	CASSEAGIRVGNQPQHF
NA	TRBV10-3	TRBD1	TRBJ2-7	TGTGCCATCAGTGGGTCAGGGGACAGGTCCTACGAGCAGTACTTC	CAISGSGDRSYEQYF
NA	TRBV6-1	TRBD2	TRBJ2-1	TGTGCCAGCAGTGAGGCCGGGACTAGCGGTAACAATGAGCAGTTCTTC	CASSEAGTSGNNEQFF
NA	TRBV4-1	TRBD1	TRBJ2-7	TGCGCCAGCAGCCAGGAGGGACAGGGGACCTACGAGCAGTACTTC	CASSQEGQGTYEQYF
few	TRBV29-1	TRBD2	TRBJ2-1	TGCAGCGTTGATAGGACTAGTAATGAGCAGTTCTTC	CSVDRTSNEQFF
NA	TRBV7-2	NA	TRBJ2-7	TGTGCCAGCAGTTCCACAGGGCTCTACGAGCAGTACTTC	CASSSTGLYEQYF
NA	TRBV27	TRBD2	TRBJ2-1	TGTGCCAGCAGCACTAGCGGGAGGGCTGAATACGATGAGCAGTTCTTC	CASSTSGRAEYDEQFF
NA	TRBV19	TRBD1	TRBJ1-2	TGTGCCAGTAGTATCCGGACAGGGGAAAGGAACGCTTATGGCTACACCTTC	CASSIRTGERNAYGYTF
NA	TRBV9	NA	TRBJ2-3	TGTGCCAGCAGCGTAGGCGTGGATACGCAGTATTTT	CASSVGVDTQYF
NA	TRBV2	NA	TRBJ2-7	TGTGCCAGCAGTGAAAGGCACAGGGGAGGCTCCGAGCAGTACTTC	CASSERHRGGSEQYF
NA	TRBV6-1	NA	TRBJ2-1	TGTGCCAGCAGTGGAAACGGGAGCAAACAGGGGTACATATACAATGAGCAGTTCTTC	CASSGNGSKQGYIYNEQFF
NA	TRBV2	NA	TRBJ2-1	TGTGCCAGCATCAGGTCCGCCTACAATGAGCAGTTCTTC	CASIRSAYNEQFF
once	TRBV29-1	TRBD1	TRBJ1-1	TGCAGCGTACGTGGACAGGGCGCTGAAGCTTTCTTT	CSVRGQGAEAFF
NA	TRBV9	NA	TRBJ2-3	TGTGCCAGCAGCGTAGCTACTACTACCACAGATACGCAGTATTTT	CASSVATTTTDTQYF
once	TRBV5-1	TRBD2	TRBJ2-3	TGCGCCAGCAGCTTGAGTACGTTGGGACTAGCGGGAGGGTCAGATACGCAGTATTTT	CASSLSTLGLAGGSDTQYF
NA	TRBV27	NA	TRBJ2-7	TGTGCCAGCGTGAAGACAGGCCCCTACGAGCAGTACTTC	CASVKTGPYEQYF
NA	TRBV5-5	TRBD2	TRBJ2-1	TGTGCCAGCAGCTTGTTTAGCGGGAGTTACAATGAGCAGTTCTTC	CASSLFSGSYNEQFF
NA	TRBV4-1	NA	TRBJ2-7	TGCGCCAGCAGCCAAGGTCGGGACACCTACGAGCAGTACTTC	CASSQGRDTYEQYF
NA	TRBV4-1	NA	TRBJ2-3	TGCGCCAGCAGCCCTCCAGGTCCTCTCACAGATACGCAGTATTTT	CASSPPGPLTDTQYF
once	TRBV5-1	TRBD2	TRBJ2-3	TGCGCCAGCAGCTCGATAGCGGGCCCCTCAGATACGCAGTATTTT	CASSSIAGPSDTQYF
NA	TRBV7-6	TRBD1	TRBJ1-2	TGTGCCAGCAGCCAGGGGGCGGGGGGCTACACCTTC	CASSQGAGGYTF
NA	TRBV5-6	TRBD2	TRBJ2-7	TGTGCCAGCAGCGGGGGACTAGCGGGAACCTACGAGCAGTACTTC	CASSGGLAGTYEQYF
NA	TRBV15	TRBD1	TRBJ1-2	TGTGCCACCAGCCCCTTCCGGGACAGGAACTATGGCTACACCTTC	CATSPFRDRNYGYTF
NA	TRBV6-5	NA	TRBJ2-2	TGTGCCAGCAGTTACGCCGTGGGGGGCACCGGGGAGCTGTTTTTT	CASSYAVGGTGELFF
NA	TRBV7-8	NA	TRBJ1-1	TGTGCCAGCAGCTCCCCCACTCAGGGGAGAACTGAAGCTTTCTTT	CASSSPTQGRTEAFF
NA	TRBV7-8	TRBD2	TRBJ2-1	TGTGCCAGCAGCCCAGGGACTACCTGGGGGGAGCAGTTCTTC	CASSPGTTWGEQFF
NA	TRBV5-1	NA	TRBJ2-7	TGCGCCAGCAGCTTGGTAGTGGGAGGCTACGAGCAGTACTTC	CASSLVVGGYEQYF
NA	TRBV6-1	NA	TRBJ1-2	TGTGCCAGCAGTGAAGCTCAGGGCCAAGGGACCTTC	CASSEAQGQGTF
NA	TRBV25-1	TRBD2	TRBJ2-1	TGTGCCAGCAGTGGGGGGGGGTCCTACAATGAGCAGTTCTTC	CASSGGGSYNEQFF
NA	TRBV7-9	TRBD1	TRBJ1-4	TGTGCCAGCAGCTTGGGACAGGGGGGAACTAATGAAAAACTGTTTTTT	CASSLGQGGTNEKLFF
NA	TRBV9	TRBD2	TRBJ2-3	TGTGCCAGCAGCTTTACTAGCGGGAGGTACGCAGATACGCAGTATTTT	CASSFTSGRYADTQYF
few	TRBV11-2	NA	TRBJ1-2	TGTGCCAGCAGCACAGGATACTATGGCTACACCTTC	CASSTGYYGYTF
few	TRBV4-1	TRBD1	TRBJ2-7	TGCGCCAGCAGCCAACAGGACAGGGGAGCCTACGAGCAGTACTTC	CASSQQDRGAYEQYF
once	TRBV2	TRBD2	TRBJ2-3	TGTGCCAGCAGATGGACTAGCGGCACAGATACGCAGTATTTT	CASRWTSGTDTQYF
NA	TRBV2	NA	TRBJ1-1	TGTGCCAGCAGGGAAAAATACTACGACAGCCACACTGAAGCTTTCTTT	CASREKYYDSHTEAFF
NA	TRBV5-1	NA	TRBJ1-4	TGCGCCAGCAGCCCCCTTGGGGGGAATGAAAAACTGTTTTTT	CASSPLGGNEKLFF
NA	TRBV5-1	NA	TRBJ1-4	TGCGCCAGCAGGATGGGGGGTTCGGGTGAAAAACTGTTTTTT	CASRMGGSGEKLFF
NA	TRBV5-4	NA	TRBJ2-5	TGTGCCAGCAGCTTGGGGGAGGAAGAGACCCAGTACTTC	CASSLGEEETQYF
NA	TRBV7-3	NA	TRBJ2-1	TGTGCCAGCAGCACTGACAGTTCGGATATCAATGAGCAGTTCTTC	CASSTDSSDINEQFF
NA	TRBV7-2	TRBD2	TRBJ2-7	TGTGCCAGCAGCTTAGCGGGAGGGCCCTACGAGCAGTACTTC	CASSLAGGPYEQYF
NA	TRBV6-4	NA	TRBJ2-3	TGTGCCAGCAGTGACGTCGCGGCTAGCACAGATACGCAGTATTTT	CASSDVAASTDTQYF
NA	TRBV18	NA	TRBJ2-1	TGTGCCAGCTCCCCGACTGGATACAATGAGCAGTTCTTC	CASSPTGYNEQFF
NA	TRBV18	TRBD1	TRBJ1-2	TGTGCCAGCTCAACGGGACAGAACTATGGCTACACCTTC	CASSTGQNYGYTF
NA	TRBV27	NA	TRBJ2-6	TGTGCCAGCAGTTTTGAAGGGGCTGGGGCCAACGTCCTGACTTTC	CASSFEGAGANVLTF